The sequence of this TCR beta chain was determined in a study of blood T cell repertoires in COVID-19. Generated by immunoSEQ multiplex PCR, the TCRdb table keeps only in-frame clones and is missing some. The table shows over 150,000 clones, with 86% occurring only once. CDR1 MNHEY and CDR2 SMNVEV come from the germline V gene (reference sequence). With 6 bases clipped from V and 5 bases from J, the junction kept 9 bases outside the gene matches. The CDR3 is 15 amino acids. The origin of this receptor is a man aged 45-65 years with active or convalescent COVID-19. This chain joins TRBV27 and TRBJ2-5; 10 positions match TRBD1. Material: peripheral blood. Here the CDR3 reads CASSLGQGKRETQYF. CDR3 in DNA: TGTGCCAGCAGCTTGGGACAGGGGAAACGGGAGACCCAGTACTTC.